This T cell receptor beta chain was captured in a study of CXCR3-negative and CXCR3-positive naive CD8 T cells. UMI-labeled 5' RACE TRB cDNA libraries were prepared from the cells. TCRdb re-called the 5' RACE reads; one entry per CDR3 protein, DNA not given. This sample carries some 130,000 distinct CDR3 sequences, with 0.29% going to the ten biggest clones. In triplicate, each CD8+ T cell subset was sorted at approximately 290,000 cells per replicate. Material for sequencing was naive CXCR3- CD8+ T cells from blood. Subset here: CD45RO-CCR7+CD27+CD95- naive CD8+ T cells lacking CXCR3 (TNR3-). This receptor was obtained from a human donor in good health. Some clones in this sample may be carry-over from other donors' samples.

This CDR3 is CASSLGWADTQYF. This chain joins TRBV27 and TRBJ2-3. This CDR3 contains 13 residues. The germline V gene encodes CDR1 MNHEY and CDR2 SMNVEV (reference sequence).